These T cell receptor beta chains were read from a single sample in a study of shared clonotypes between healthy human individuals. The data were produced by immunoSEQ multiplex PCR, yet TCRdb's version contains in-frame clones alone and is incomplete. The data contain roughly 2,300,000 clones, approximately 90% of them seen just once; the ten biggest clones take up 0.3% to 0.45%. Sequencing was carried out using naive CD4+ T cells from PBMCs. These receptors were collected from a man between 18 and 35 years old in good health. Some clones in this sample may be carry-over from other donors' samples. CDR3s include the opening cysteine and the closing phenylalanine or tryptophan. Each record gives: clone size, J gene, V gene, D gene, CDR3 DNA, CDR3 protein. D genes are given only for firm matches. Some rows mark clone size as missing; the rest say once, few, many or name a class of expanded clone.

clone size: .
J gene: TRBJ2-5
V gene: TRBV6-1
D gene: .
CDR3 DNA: TGTGCCAGCAGGATACAGGGGGGAGGGCAAGAGACCCAGTACTTC
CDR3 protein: CASRIQGGGQETQYF

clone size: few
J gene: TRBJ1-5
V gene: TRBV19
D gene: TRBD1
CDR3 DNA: TGTGCCAGTAGTGTCTCCGGGACAGGGGGCAATCAGCCCCAGCATTTT
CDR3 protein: CASSVSGTGGNQPQHF

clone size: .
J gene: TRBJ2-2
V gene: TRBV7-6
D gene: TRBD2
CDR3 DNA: TGTGCCAGCAGCCGAGAGACTAGCGGGAACACCGGGGAGCTGTTTTTT
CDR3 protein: CASSRETSGNTGELFF

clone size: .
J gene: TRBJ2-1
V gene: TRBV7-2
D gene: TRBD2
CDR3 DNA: TGTGCCAGCAGCCCCGGGACTAGCGTATACAATGAGCAGTTCTTC
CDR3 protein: CASSPGTSVYNEQFF

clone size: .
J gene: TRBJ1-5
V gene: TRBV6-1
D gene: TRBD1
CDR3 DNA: TGTGCCAGCAGTGAAGCGCCCAGGGGACAGGTTAGCAATCAGCCCCAGCATTTT
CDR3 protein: CASSEAPRGQVSNQPQHF

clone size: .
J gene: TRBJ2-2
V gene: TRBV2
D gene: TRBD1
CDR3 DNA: TGTGCCAGCCGATCTGCCAGGGGGCTGAGCGGGGAGCTGTTTTTT
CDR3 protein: CASRSARGLSGELFF

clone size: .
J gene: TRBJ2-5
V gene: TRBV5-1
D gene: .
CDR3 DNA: TGCGCCAGCAGCTTGGGCTATGTTCCCCAAGAGACCCAGTACTTC
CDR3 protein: CASSLGYVPQETQYF

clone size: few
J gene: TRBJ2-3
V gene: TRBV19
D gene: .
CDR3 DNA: TGTGCCAGTAGTAAGACAGTTGCAGATACGCAGTATTTT
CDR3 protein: CASSKTVADTQYF

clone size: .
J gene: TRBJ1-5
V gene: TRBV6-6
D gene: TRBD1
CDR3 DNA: TGTGCCAGCAGGGGGACAGGGGGCGGTGCTCAGCCCCAGCATTTT
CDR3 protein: CASRGTGGGAQPQHF

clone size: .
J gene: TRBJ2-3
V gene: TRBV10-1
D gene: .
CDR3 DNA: TGCGCCAGCAGTGAATCGCTTGGAGATACGCAGTATTTT
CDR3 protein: CASSESLGDTQYF

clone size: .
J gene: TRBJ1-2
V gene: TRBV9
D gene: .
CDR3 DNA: TGTGCCAGCAGCGTAGCTTATGGCGAGGGGGGCTACACCTTC
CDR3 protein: CASSVAYGEGGYTF

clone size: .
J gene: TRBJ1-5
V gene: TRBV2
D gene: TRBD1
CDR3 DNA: TGTGCCAGCAGGGGACAGGGGGCTTATCAGCCCCAGCATTTT
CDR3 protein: CASRGQGAYQPQHF

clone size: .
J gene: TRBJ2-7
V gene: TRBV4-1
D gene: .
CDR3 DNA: TGCGCCAGCAGCCGCGGGCCCACCTACGAGCAGTACTTC
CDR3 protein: CASSRGPTYEQYF

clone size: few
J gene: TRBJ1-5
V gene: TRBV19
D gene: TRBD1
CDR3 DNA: TGTGCCAGTAGCCATCCTCCGGGACAGGGGCCTCAGCCCCAGCATTTT
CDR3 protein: CASSHPPGQGPQPQHF

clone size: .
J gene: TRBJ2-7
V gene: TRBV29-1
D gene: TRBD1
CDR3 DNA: TGCAGCGCCGGACAGGGAGGCGGCGAGCAGTACTTC
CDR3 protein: CSAGQGGGEQYF

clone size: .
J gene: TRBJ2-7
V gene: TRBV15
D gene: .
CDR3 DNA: TGTGCCACAAGCGGACAAGCCTACGAGCAGTACTTC
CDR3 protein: CATSGQAYEQYF

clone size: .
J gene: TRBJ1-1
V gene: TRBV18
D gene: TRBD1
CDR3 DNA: TGTGCCAGCTCAATACAGGGGGGGAACACTGAAGCTTTCTTT
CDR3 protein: CASSIQGGNTEAFF

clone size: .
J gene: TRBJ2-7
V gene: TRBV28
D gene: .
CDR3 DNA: TGTGCCAGCAGTTTATGGGTCAGGGATCCCTACGAGCAGTACTTC
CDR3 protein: CASSLWVRDPYEQYF

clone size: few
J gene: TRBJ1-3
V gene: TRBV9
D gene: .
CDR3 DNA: TGTGCCAGCAGCGTAGGAGGGGCTGGAAACACCATATATTTT
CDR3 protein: CASSVGGAGNTIYF

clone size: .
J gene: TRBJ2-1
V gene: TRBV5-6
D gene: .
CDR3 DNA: TGTGCCAGCAGCTTGCCCGTCGGACAGCGAATCTACAATGAGCAGTTCTTC
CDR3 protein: CASSLPVGQRIYNEQFF

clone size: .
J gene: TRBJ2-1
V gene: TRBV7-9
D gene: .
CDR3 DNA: TGTGCCAGCAGCTCTTTAAGCTCCTACAATGAGCAGTTCTTC
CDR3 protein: CASSSLSSYNEQFF

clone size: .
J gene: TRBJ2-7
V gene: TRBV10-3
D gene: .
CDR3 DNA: TGTGCCATCAGCTCTAGCGAGGCGCCCTACGAGCAGTACTTC
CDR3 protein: CAISSSEAPYEQYF

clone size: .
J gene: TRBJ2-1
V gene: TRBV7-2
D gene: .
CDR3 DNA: TGTGCCAGCAGCTTAGGGGGCGGGACAACCTCCCAGTTCTTC
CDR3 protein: CASSLGGGTTSQFF

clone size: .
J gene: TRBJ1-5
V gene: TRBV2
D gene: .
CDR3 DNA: TGTGCCAGCAGTTCCGAGAACTATAGCAATCAGCCCCAGCATTTT
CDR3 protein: CASSSENYSNQPQHF

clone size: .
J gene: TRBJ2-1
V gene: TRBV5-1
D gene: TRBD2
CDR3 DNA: TGCGCCAGCCTAGAGGCGGGACTAGCGGGAGTCAATGAGCAGTTCTTC
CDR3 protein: CASLEAGLAGVNEQFF

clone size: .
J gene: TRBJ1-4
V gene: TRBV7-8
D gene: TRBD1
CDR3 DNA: TGTGCCAGCAGCTTAGACCGGTCCAGGGGGACGGAACTGTTTTTT
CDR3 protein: CASSLDRSRGTELFF

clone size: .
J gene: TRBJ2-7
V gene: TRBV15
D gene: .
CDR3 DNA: TGTGCCACCAGCAGAGGTGGGGGAAAGTGGTACGAGCAGTACTTC
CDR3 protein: CATSRGGGKWYEQYF

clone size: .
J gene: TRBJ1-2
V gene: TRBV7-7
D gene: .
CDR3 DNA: TGTGCCAGTAGGACCGGGGGGGGAGACGGCTACACCTTC
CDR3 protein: CASRTGGGDGYTF

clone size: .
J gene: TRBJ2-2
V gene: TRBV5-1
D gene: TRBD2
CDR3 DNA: TGCGCCAGCAGTGAGGGACTAGCGGTGAACACCGGGGAGCTGTTTTTT
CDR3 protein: CASSEGLAVNTGELFF

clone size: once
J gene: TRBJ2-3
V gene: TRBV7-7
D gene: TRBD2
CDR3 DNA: TGTGCCAGCAGCTTAGGGCCCCCGGGTGCTAGCGGGAACCCTAGCACAGATACGCAGTATTTT
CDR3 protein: CASSLGPPGASGNPSTDTQYF

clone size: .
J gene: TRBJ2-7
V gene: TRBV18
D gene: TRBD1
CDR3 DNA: TGTGCCAGCTCACCAGGACAGGGCTCCTCCTACGAGCAGTACTTC
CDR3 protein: CASSPGQGSSYEQYF

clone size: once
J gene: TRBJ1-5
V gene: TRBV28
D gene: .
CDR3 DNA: TGTGCCAGCAGACCCCCTGGGAGTACCCAGCATTTT
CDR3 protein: CASRPPGSTQHF

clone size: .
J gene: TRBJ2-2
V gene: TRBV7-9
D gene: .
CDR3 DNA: TGTGCCAGCAGCCCGATTTCGTCCGGGGAGCTGTTTTTT
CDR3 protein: CASSPISSGELFF

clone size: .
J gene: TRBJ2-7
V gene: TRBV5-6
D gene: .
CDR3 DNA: TGTGCCAGCAGCCGGAGGTATACCTACGAGCAGTACTTC
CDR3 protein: CASSRRYTYEQYF

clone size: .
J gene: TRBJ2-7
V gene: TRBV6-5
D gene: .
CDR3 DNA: TGTGCCAGCAGTACGGCGGCGGGCCCGACCTACGAGCAGTACTTC
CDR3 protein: CASSTAAGPTYEQYF

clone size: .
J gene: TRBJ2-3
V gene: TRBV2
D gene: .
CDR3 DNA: TGTGCCAGCAGGAGGGCTAGCACAGATACGCAGTATTTT
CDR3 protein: CASRRASTDTQYF

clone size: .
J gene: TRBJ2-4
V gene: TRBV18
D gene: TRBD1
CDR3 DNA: TGTGCCAGCTCACCTAAACCCTCACAGGGGGCCAAAAACATTCAGTACTTC
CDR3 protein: CASSPKPSQGAKNIQYF

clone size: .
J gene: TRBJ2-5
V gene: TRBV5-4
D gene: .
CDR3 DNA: TGTGCCAGCAGCCAGGGATCAGGGACCTATGAGACCCAGTACTTC
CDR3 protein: CASSQGSGTYETQYF

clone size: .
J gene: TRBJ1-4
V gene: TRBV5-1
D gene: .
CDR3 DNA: TGCGCCAGCAGCCAGGACAGTGTTAATGAAAAACTGTTTTTT
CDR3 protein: CASSQDSVNEKLFF

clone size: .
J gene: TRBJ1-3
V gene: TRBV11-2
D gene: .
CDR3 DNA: TGTGCCAGCAGCGACGTAAGCTCTGGAAACACCATATATTTT
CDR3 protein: CASSDVSSGNTIYF

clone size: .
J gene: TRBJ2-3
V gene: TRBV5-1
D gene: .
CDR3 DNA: TGCGCCAGCAGCTTCCTTGTCACCTCAGATACGCAGTATTTT
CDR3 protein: CASSFLVTSDTQYF

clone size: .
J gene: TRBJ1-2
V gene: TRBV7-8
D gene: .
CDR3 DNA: TGTGCCAGCAGCTTAAGACCCGCGGGCTATGGCTACACCTTC
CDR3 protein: CASSLRPAGYGYTF

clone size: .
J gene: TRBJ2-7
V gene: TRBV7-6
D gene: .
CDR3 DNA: TGTGCCAGCAGCTTAGGAGGACTCCGCCAGGAGCAGTACTTC
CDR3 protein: CASSLGGLRQEQYF

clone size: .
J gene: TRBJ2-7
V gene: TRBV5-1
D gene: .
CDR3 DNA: TGCGCCAGCAGCTTGGAGGGCGGGGCCTACGAGCAGTACTTC
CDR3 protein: CASSLEGGAYEQYF

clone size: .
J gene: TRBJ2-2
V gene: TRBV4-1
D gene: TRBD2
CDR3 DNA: TGCGCCAGCAGCCCTAGCGGGAGGAACACCGGGGAGCTGTTTTTT
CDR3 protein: CASSPSGRNTGELFF